A selection of T cell receptor beta chains follows, all from one sample in a study of blood T cell repertoires in COVID-19. Profiled with immunoSEQ multiplex PCR; TCRdb holds only in-frame clones, not every one. Of about 120,000 clones in the sample, about 88% are singletons; the top ten hold approximately 1.5%. The sample consisted of peripheral blood. The receptor source for this set is a human donor in a cohort sampled during active COVID-19. Each CDR3 is given with its conserved first and last residue. The D gene is left open where the match is weak. Some rows have no size entry. The others give once, few or many, or a class for an expanded clone.

-	15	-	TRBV5-1	TRBJ2-2	CASSFYGGDTGELFF	TGCGCCAGCAGCTTTTACGGAGGAGACACCGGGGAGCTGTTTTTT
TRBD1	17	-	TRBV18	TRBJ2-1	CASSPNRGRLPSNEQFF	TGTGCCAGCTCACCTAACAGGGGGCGCTTACCTAGTAATGAGCAGTTCTTC
TRBD1	14	-	TRBV6-5	TRBJ2-3	CASSWDRGTDTQYF	TGTGCCAGCTCTTGGGACAGGGGCACAGATACGCAGTATTTT
TRBD1	15	-	TRBV19	TRBJ2-7	CASSSAGTGWAEQYF	TGTGCCAGTAGTTCCGCCGGGACAGGGTGGGCCGAGCAGTACTTC
-	15	-	TRBV5-1	TRBJ2-5	CASSLGLASWETQYF	TGCGCCAGCAGCTTGGGGCTAGCCTCATGGGAGACCCAGTACTTC
-	15	-	TRBV5-4	TRBJ1-1	CASWGGGQRDTEAFF	TGTGCCAGCTGGGGAGGGGGACAACGAGACACTGAAGCTTTCTTT
-	13	once	TRBV2	TRBJ1-1	CASSDSRDTEAFF	TGTGCCAGCAGTGACTCGCGCGACACTGAAGCTTTCTTT
-	15	once	TRBV9	TRBJ2-3	CASSVDRGNTDTQYF	TGTGCCAGCAGCGTAGACCGGGGTAACACAGATACGCAGTATTTT
-	16	-	TRBV6-4	TRBJ1-4	CASSDSVRGLGEKLFF	TGTGCCAGCAGTGACTCGGTAAGGGGCTTGGGTGAAAAACTGTTTTTT
-	10	-	TRBV25-1	TRBJ2-7	CASRLYEQYF	TGTGCCAGCAGACTCTACGAGCAGTACTTC
TRBD2	18	-	TRBV5-6	TRBJ2-3	CASSPGVAGGVVWNTQYF	TGTGCCAGCAGCCCGGGGGTAGCGGGAGGGGTGGTGTGGAATACGCAGTATTTT
TRBD2	16	-	TRBV7-7	TRBJ2-2	CASSVSGTSVTGELFF	TGTGCTAGCAGCGTCTCCGGGACTAGCGTCACCGGGGAGCTGTTTTTT
-	13	-	TRBV15	TRBJ2-1	CATSSHLDAGGFF	TGTGCCACCAGCAGTCATCTCGACGCCGGGGGTTTCTTC
TRBD2	16	-	TRBV9	TRBJ2-1	CASSVVGTSGRYEQFF	TGTGCCAGCAGCGTAGTAGGGACTAGCGGGAGATACGAGCAGTTCTTC
TRBD1	15	-	TRBV28	TRBJ2-2	CASRQGVTSTGELFF	TGTGCCAGCAGGCAGGGGGTCACATCCACCGGGGAGCTGTTTTTT
TRBD1	13	once	TRBV13	TRBJ2-7	CASSWGTGREQYF	TGTGCCAGCAGCTGGGGGACAGGTCGGGAGCAGTACTTC
TRBD2	14	-	TRBV23-1	TRBJ2-1	CASGAGGPGNEQFF	TGCGCCAGCGGGGCGGGGGGGCCCGGCAATGAGCAGTTCTTC
-	14	-	TRBV4-1	TRBJ2-7	CASSYDRTAYEQYF	TGCGCCAGCAGCTATGACAGGACGGCCTACGAGCAGTACTTC
TRBD1	15	-	TRBV5-1	TRBJ2-7	CASSPNRGRGYEQYF	TGCGCCAGCAGTCCTAACAGGGGGCGCGGGTACGAGCAGTACTTC
TRBD1	14	-	TRBV6-5	TRBJ1-2	CASSYPTGVYGYTF	TGTGCCAGCAGTTACCCGACAGGGGTCTATGGCTACACCTTC
TRBD1	16	-	TRBV4-1	TRBJ2-7	CASSQEPGQGWYEQYF	TGCGCCAGCAGCCAAGAACCGGGACAGGGATGGTACGAGCAGTACTTC
-	14	-	TRBV28	TRBJ1-6	CASSQAGNNSPLHF	TGTGCCAGCAGTCAGGCGGGAAATAATTCACCCCTCCACTTT
TRBD1	13	-	TRBV28	TRBJ1-2	CASSLQGADGYTF	TGTGCCAGCAGCCTGCAGGGGGCGGATGGCTACACCTTC
-	15	-	TRBV10-3	TRBJ1-3	CAITHLPGTGNTIYF	TGTGCCATCACCCACCTGCCAGGGACTGGAAACACCATATATTTT
TRBD1	14	-	TRBV7-9	TRBJ2-5	CASSLGTGGETQYF	TGTGCCAGCAGCTTAGGGACAGGGGGAGAGACCCAGTACTTC
TRBD2	13	-	TRBV11-3	TRBJ2-1	CASSPARGVEQFF	TGTGCCAGCAGCCCCGCCCGGGGGGTTGAGCAGTTCTTC
-	14	-	TRBV28	TRBJ1-2	CASAPPGGRYGYTF	TGTGCCAGCGCACCTCCGGGGGGCCGCTATGGCTACACCTTC
-	14	-	TRBV4-1	TRBJ2-7	CASSQVRDKEGQYF	TGCGCCAGCAGCCAGGTCCGGGACAAAGAAGGGCAGTACTTC
-	13	-	TRBV6-5	TRBJ1-1	CASSQQGWTEAFF	TGTGCCAGCAGCCAACAGGGTTGGACTGAAGCTTTCTTT
TRBD1	14	-	TRBV9	TRBJ1-5	CASSGTGGNQPQHF	TGTGCCAGCAGCGGGACAGGGGGAAATCAGCCCCAGCATTTT
-	12	once	TRBV2	TRBJ1-1	CASSDNRDGAFF	TGTGCCAGCAGTGATAACAGGGATGGCGCTTTCTTT
TRBD2	15	once	TRBV6-6	TRBJ2-1	CASRPSGRAYNEQFF	TGTGCCAGCAGACCTAGCGGGAGGGCCTACAATGAGCAGTTCTTC
-	13	-	TRBV10-3	TRBJ2-3	CATRDTSTDTQYF	TGTGCCACGAGGGACACTTCGACAGATACGCAGTATTTT
-	16	-	TRBV28	TRBJ2-3	CASSRLLGGATDTQYF	TGTGCCAGCAGTCGCCTCCTAGGGGGGGCCACAGATACGCAGTATTTT
-	13	-	TRBV6-5	TRBJ2-7	CASARDTSYEQYF	TGTGCCAGCGCCCGGGACACATCCTACGAGCAGTACTTC
TRBD2	17	once	TRBV5-4	TRBJ2-1	CASSLQTSGGAFNEQFF	TGTGCCAGCAGCCTCCAGACTAGCGGGGGGGCCTTTAATGAGCAGTTCTTC
TRBD1	12	-	TRBV30	TRBJ2-7	CACDRVRNEQYF	TGTGCCTGCGACAGGGTTAGGAACGAGCAGTACTTC
TRBD1	17	-	TRBV5-4	TRBJ1-1	CASSKGGTGGLNTEAFF	TGTGCCAGCAGCAAAGGAGGGACAGGGGGATTGAACACTGAAGCTTTCTTT
TRBD1	15	-	TRBV5-6	TRBJ1-1	CASSETGQRNTEAFF	TGTGCCAGCAGCGAAACGGGACAGCGGAACACTGAAGCTTTCTTT
TRBD2	17	-	TRBV4-1	TRBJ2-7	CASSQVSSGRSSYEQYF	TGCGCCAGCAGCCAAGTGTCTAGCGGGAGGAGCTCCTACGAGCAGTACTTC